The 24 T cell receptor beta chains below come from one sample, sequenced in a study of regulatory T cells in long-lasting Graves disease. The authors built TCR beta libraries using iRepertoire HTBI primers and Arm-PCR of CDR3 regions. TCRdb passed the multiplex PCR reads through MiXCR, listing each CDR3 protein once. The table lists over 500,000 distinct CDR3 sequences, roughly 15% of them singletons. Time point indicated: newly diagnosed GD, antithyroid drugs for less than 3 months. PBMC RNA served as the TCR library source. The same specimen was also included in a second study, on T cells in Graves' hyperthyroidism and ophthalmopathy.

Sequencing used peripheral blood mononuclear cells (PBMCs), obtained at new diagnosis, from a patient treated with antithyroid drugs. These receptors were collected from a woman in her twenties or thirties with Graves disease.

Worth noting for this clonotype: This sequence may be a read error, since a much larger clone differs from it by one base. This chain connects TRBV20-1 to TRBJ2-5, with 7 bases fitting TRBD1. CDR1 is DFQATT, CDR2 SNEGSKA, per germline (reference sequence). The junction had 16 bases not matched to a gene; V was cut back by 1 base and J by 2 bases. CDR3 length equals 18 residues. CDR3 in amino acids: CSARVAGAGGNPQETQYF. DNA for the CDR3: TGCAGTGCTAGAGTCGCCGGGGCAGGGGGAAACCCACAAGAGACCCAGTACTTC.

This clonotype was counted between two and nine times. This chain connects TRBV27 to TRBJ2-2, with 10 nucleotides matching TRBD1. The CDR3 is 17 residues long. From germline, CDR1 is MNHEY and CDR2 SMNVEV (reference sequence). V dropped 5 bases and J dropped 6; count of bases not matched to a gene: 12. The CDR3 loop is CASSLRQGAVMSGELFF. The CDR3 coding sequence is TGTGCCAGCAGTCTAAGACAGGGGGCCGTTATGTCCGGGGAGCTGTTTTTT.

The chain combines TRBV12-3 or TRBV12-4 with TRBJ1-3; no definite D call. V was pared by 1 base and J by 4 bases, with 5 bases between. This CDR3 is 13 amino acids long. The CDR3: CASSLEVGNTIYF. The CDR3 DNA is TGTGCCAGCAGTTTAGAGGTGGGAAACACCATATATTTT.

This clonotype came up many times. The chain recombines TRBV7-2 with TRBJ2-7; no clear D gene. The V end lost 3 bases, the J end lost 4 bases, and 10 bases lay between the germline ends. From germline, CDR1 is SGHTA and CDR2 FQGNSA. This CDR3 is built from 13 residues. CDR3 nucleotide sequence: TGTGCCAGCAGCTTCAGCGTTGGGTACGAGCAGTACTTC. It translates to CASSFSVGYEQYF.

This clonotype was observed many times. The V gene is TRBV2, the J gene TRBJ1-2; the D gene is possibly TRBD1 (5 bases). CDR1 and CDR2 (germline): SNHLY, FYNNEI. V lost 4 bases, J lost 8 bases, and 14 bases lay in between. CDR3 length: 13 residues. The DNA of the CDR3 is TGTGCCAGCAGTGCGACAAACGCAGGGGGCTACACCTTC. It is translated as CASSATNAGGYTF.

DNA for the CDR3: TGCAGTGCTACTAGGAGCGGGACCACAGATACGCAGTATTTT. It specifies CSATRSGTTDTQYF. This chain joins TRBV20-1 and TRBJ2-3, with 7 bases aligning to TRBD2. Germline lookup yields CDR1 DFQATT and CDR2 SNEGSKA (reference sequence). V was clipped by 4 bases and J by 2 bases; unmatched bases: 6. The CDR3 has 14 residues.

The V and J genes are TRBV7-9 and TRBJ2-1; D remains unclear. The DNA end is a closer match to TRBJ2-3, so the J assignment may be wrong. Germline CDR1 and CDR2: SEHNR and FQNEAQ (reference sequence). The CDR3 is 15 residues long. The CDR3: CASSSPGWATDTQYF. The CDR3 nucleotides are TGTGCCAGCAGCTCCCCGGGTTGGGCTACCGATACGCAGTATTTT.

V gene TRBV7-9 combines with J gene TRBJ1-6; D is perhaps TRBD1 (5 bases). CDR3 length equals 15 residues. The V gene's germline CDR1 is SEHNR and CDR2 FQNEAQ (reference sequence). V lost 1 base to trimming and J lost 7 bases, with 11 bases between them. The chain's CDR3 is CASSLGGAANSPLHF. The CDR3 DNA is TGTGCCAGCAGCTTAGGAGGGGCCGCGAATTCACCCCTCCACTTT.

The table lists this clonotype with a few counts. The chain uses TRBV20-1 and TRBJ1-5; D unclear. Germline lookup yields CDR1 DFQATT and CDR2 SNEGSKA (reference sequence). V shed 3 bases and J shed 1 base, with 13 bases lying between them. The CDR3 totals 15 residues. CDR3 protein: CSAREALGSNQPQHF. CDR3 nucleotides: TGCAGTGCTAGGGAAGCCTTGGGGAGCAATCAGCCCCAGCATTTT.

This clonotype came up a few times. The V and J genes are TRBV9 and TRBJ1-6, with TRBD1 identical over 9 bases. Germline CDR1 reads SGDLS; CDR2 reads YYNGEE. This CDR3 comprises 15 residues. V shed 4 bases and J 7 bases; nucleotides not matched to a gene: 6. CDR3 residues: CASSFRQGDNSPLHF. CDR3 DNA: TGTGCCAGCAGCTTCCGACAGGGGGACAATTCACCCCTCCACTTT.

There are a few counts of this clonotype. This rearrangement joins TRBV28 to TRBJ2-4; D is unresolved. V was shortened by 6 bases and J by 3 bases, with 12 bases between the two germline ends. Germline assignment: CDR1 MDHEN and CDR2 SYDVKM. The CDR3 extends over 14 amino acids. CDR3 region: CASSQALGKNIQYF. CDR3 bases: TGTGCCAGCAGCCAGGCCCTGGGCAAAAACATTCAGTACTTC.

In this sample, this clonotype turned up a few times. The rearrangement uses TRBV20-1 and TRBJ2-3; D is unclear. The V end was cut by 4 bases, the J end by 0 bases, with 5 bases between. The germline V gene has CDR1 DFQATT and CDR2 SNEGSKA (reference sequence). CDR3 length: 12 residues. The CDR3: CSATISTDTQYF. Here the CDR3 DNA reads TGCAGTGCTACGATTAGCACAGATACGCAGTATTTT.

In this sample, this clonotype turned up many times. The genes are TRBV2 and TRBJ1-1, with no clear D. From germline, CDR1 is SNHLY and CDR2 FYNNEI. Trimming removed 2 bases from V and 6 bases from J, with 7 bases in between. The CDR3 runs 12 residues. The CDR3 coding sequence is TGTGCCAGCAGTGAATTCGAGTCTGAAGCTTTCTTT. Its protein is CASSEFESEAFF.

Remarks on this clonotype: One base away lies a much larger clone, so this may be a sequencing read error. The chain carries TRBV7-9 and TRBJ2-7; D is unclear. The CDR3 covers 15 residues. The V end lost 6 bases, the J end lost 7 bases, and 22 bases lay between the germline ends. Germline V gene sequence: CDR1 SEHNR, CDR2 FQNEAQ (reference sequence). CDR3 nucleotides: TGTGCCAGCAGTGAAGACGAGCAGTATGCCAATGAGCAGTACTTC. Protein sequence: CASSEDEQYANEQYF.

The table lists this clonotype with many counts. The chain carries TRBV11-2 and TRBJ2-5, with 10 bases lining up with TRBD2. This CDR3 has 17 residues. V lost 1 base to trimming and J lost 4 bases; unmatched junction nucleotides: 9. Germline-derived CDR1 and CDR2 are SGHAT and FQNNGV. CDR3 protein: CASSLVASGSVSETQYF. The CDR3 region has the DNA TGTGCCAGCAGCTTAGTGGCTAGCGGGAGTGTATCAGAGACCCAGTACTTC.

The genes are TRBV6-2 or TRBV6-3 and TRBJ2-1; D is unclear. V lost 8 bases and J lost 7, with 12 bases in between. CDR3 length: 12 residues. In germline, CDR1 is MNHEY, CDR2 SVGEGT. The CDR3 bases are TGTGCCAGCGGAAATCTAGGAAATGAGCAGTTCTTC. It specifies CASGNLGNEQFF.

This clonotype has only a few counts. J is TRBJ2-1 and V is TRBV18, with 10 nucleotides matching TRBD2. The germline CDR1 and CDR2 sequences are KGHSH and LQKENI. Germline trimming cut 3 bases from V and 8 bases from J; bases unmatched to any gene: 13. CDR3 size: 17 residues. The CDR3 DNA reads TGTGCCAGCTCACCGAGGGGCCTAGCGGGAGTCTTGGATGAGCAGTTCTTC. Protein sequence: CASSPRGLAGVLDEQFF.

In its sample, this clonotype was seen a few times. CDR3 in amino acids: CASSLEAGTDHSPLHF. Here the CDR3 DNA reads TGCGCCAGCAGCTTGGAGGCAGGGACCGACCATTCACCCCTCCACTTT. The chain uses TRBV5-1 and TRBJ1-6; a possible D gene is TRBD1 (5 bases). Germline V CDR1 and CDR2: SGHRS, YFSETQ. This CDR3 contains 16 residues. V gave up 0 bases and J gave up 8 bases, with 15 bases separating them.

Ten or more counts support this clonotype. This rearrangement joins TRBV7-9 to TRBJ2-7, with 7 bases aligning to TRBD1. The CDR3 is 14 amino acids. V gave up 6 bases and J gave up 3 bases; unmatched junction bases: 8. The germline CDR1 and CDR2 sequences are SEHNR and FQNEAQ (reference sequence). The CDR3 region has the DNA TGTGCCAGCAGAGAGACAGGGCAAGTCTACGAGCAGTACTTC. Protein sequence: CASRETGQVYEQYF.

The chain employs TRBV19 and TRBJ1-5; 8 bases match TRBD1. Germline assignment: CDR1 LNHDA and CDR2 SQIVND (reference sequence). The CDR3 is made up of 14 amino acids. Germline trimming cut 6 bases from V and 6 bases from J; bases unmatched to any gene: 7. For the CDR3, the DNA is TGTGCCAGTAGGGCGGGACAGGTCGCTCAGCCCCAGCATTTT. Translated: CASRAGQVAQPQHF. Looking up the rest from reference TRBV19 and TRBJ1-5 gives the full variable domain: DGGITQSPKYLFRKEGQNVTLSCEQNLNHDAMYWYRQDPGQGLRLIYYSQIVNDFQKGDIAEGYSVSREKKESFPLTVTSAQKNPTAFYLCASRAGQVAQPQHFGDGTRLSIL.

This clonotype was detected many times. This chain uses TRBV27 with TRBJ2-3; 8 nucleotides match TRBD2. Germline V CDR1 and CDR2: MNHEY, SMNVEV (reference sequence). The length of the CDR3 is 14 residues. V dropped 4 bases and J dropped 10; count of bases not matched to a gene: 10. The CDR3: CASSSPLQREPQYF. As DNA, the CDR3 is TGTGCCAGCAGTTCCCCTCTCCAGCGGGAGCCGCAGTATTTT.

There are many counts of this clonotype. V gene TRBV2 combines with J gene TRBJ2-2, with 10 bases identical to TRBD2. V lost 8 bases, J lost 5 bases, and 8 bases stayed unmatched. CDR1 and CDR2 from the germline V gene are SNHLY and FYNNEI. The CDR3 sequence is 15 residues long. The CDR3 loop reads CASALGLAYTGELFF. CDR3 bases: TGTGCCAGCGCCCTGGGACTAGCGTATACCGGGGAGCTGTTTTTT.

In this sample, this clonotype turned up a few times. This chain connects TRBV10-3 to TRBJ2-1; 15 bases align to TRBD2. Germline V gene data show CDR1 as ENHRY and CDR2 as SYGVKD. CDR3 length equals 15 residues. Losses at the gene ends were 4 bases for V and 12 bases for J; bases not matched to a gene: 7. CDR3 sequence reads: CAISGTSGRAGGQFF. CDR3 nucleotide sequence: TGTGCCATCAGTGGGACTAGCGGGAGGGCAGGTGGGCAGTTCTTC.

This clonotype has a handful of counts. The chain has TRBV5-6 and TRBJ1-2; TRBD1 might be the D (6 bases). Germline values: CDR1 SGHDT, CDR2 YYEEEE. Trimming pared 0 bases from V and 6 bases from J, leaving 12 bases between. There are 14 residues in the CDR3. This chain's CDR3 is CASSLGAGADGYTF. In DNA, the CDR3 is TGTGCCAGCAGCTTGGGCGCAGGGGCGGATGGCTACACCTTC. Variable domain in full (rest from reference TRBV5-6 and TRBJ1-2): DAGVTQSPTHLIKTRGQQVTLRCSPKSGHDTVSWYQQALGQGPQFIFQYYEEEERQRGNFPDRFSGHQFPNYSSELNVNALLLGDSALYLCASSLGAGADGYTFGSGTRLTVV.